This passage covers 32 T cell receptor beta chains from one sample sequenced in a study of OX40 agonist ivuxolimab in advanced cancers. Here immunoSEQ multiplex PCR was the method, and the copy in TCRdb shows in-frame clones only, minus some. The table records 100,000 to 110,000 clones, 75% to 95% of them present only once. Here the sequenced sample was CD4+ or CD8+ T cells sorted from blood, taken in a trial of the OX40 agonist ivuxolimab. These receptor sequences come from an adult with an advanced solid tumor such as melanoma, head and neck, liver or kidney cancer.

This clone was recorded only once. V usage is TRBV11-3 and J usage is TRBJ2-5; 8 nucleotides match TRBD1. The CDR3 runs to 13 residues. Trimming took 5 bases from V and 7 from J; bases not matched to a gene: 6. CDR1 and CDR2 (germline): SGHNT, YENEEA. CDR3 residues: CASSRQGMATQYF. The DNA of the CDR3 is TGTGCCAGCAGCCGACAGGGGATGGCGACCCAGTACTTC.

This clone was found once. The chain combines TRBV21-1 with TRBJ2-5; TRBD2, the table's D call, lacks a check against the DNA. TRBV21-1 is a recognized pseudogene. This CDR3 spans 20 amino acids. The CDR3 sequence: CASSKGFQGWTSGSQETQYF. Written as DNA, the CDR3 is TGTGCCAGCAGCAAAGGCTTCCAGGGATGGACTAGCGGGTCCCAAGAGACCCAGTACTTC.

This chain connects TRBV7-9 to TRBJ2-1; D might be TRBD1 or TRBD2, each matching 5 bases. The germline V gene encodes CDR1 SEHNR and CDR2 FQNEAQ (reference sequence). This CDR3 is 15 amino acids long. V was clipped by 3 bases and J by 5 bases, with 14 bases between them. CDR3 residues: CASSFRRDADNEQFF. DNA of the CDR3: TGTGCCAGCAGCTTCCGCCGGGACGCCGACAATGAGCAGTTCTTC.

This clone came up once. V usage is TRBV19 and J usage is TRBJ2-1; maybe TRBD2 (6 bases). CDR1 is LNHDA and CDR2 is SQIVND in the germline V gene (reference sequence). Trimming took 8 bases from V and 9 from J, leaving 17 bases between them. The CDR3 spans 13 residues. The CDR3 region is CASFRLGSSEQFF. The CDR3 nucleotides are TGTGCCAGTTTCAGACTAGGATCAAGTGAGCAGTTCTTC.

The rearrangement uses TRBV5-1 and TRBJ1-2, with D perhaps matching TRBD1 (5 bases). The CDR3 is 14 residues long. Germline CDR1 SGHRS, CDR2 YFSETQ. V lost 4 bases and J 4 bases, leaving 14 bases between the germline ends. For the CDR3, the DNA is TGCGCCAGCAGCACGGGACCGGCGAGCTATGGCTACACCTTC. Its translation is CASSTGPASYGYTF.

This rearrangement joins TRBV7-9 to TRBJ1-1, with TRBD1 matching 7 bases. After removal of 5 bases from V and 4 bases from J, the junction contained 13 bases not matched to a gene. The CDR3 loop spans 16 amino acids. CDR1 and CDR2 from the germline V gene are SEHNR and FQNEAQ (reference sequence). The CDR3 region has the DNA TGTGCCAGCAGCCTTATGGGCACAGGGGATCGCACTGAAGCTTTCTTT. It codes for CASSLMGTGDRTEAFF. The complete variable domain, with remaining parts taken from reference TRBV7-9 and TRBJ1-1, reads DTGVSQNPRHKITKRGQNVTFRCDPISEHNRLYWYRQTLGQGPEFLTYFQNEAQLEKSRLLSDRFSAERPKGSFSTLEIQRTEQGDSAMYLCASSLMGTGDRTEAFFGQGTRLTVV.

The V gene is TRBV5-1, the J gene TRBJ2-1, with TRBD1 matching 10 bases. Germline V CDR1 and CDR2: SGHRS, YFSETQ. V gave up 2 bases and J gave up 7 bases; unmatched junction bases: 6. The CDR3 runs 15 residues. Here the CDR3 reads CASSFSWTGGNEQFF. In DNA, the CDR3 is TGCGCCAGCAGCTTTTCCTGGACAGGGGGAAATGAGCAGTTCTTC.

CDR3 DNA: TGTGCCAGCACCCGGGGACAGATCCAGTACTTC. It specifies CASTRGQIQYF. The gene calls are TRBV6-1 and TRBJ2-4; TRBD1 agrees at 7 bases. The ends lost 7 bases at V and 13 bases at J; junction bases unmatched: 7. The CDR3 has 11 residues. CDR1 and CDR2 from the germline V gene are MNHNS and SASEGT.

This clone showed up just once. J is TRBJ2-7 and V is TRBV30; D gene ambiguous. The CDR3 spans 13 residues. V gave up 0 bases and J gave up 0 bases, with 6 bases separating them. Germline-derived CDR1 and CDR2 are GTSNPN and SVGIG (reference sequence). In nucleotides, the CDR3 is TGTGCCTGGAGTGTAAGTGTCTCCTACGAGCAGTACTTC. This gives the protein CAWSVSVSYEQYF.

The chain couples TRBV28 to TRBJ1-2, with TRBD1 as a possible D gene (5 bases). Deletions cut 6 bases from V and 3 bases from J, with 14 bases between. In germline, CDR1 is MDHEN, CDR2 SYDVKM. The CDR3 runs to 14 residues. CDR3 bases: TGTGCCAGCAGGTCAGGGCCGGGCTACTATGGCTACACCTTC. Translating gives CASRSGPGYYGYTF.

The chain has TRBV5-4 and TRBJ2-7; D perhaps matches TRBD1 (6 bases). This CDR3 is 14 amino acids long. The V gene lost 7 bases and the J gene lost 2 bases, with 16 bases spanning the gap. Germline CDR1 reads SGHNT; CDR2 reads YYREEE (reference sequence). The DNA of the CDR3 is TGTGCCAGCGCCAAGGGGGATTATGCCTACGAGCAGTACTTC. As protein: CASAKGDYAYEQYF.

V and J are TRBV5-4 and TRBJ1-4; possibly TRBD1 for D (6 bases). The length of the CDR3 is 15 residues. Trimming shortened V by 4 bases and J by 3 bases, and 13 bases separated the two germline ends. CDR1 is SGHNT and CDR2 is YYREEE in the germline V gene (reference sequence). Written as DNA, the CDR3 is TGTGCCAGCAGCAGACGGACAGAACCTAATGAAAAACTGTTTTTT. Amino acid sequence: CASSRRTEPNEKLFF.

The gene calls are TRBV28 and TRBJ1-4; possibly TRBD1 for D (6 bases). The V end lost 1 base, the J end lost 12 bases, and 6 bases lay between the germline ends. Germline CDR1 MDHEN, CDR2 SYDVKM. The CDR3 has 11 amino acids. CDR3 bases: TGTGCCAGCAGTTTATCAGGGGAACTGTTTTTT. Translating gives CASSLSGELFF.

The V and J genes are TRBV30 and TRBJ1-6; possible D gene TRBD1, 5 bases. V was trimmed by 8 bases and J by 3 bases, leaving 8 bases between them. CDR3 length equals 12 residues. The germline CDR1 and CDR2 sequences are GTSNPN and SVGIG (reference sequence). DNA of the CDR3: TGTGCCGTGACAGACTATAATTCACCCCTCCACTTT. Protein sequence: CAVTDYNSPLHF. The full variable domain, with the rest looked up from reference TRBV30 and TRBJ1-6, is SQTIHQWPATLVQPVGSPLSLECTVEGTSNPNLYWYRQAAGRGLQLLFYSVGIGQISSEVPQNLSASRPQDRQFILSSKKLLLSDSGFYLCAVTDYNSPLHFGNGTRLTVT.

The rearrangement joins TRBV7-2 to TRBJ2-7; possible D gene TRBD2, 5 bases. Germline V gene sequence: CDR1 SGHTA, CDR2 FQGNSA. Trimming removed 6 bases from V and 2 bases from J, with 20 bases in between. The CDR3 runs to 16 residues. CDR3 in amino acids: CASRTSLGRNPYEQYF. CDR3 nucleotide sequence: TGTGCCAGCAGAACCAGTTTGGGGAGAAACCCCTACGAGCAGTACTTC.

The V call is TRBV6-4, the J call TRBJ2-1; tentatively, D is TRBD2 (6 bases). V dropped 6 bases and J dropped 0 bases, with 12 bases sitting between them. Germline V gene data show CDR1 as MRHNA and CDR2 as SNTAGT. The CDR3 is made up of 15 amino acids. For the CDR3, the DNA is TGTGCCAGCAGGGAGGGCCCGAGCTCCTACAATGAGCAGTTCTTC. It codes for CASREGPSSYNEQFF.

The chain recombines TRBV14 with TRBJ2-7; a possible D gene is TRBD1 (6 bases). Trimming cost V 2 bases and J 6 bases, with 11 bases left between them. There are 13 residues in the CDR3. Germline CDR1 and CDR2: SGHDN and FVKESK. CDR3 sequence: CASSQRYRAEQYF. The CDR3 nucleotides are TGTGCCAGCAGCCAAAGGTACAGGGCCGAGCAGTACTTC. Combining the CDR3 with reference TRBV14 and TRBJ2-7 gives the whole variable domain EAGVTQFPSHSVIEKGQTVTLRCDPISGHDNLYWYRRVMGKEIKFLLHFVKESKQDESGMPNNRFLAERTGGTYSTLKVQPAELEDSGVYFCASSQRYRAEQYFGPGTRLTVT.

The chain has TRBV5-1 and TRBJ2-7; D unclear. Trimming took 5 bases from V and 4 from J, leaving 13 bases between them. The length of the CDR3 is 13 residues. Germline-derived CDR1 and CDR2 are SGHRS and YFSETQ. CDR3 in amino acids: CASSIEPPYEQYF. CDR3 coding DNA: TGCGCCAGCAGTATTGAGCCCCCGTACGAGCAGTACTTC.

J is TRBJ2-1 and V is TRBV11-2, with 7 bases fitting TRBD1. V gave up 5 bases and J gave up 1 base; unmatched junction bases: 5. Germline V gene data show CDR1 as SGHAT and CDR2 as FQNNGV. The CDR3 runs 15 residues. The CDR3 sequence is CASSPRQGSYNEQFF. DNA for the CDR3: TGTGCCAGCAGCCCACGACAGGGATCCTACAATGAGCAGTTCTTC.

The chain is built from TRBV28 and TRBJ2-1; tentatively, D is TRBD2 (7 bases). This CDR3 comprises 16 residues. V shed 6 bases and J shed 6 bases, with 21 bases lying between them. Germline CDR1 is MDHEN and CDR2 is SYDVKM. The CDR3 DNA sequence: TGTGCCAGCAGCCTTTGGGGGGGCCTCCCCCTCAATGAGCAGTTCTTC. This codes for CASSLWGGLPLNEQFF.

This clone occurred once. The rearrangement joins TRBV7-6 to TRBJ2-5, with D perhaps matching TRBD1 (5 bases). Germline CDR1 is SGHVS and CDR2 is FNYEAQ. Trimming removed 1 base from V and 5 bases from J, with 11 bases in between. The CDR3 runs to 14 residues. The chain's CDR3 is CASSLEPGRETQYF. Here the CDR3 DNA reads TGTGCCAGCAGCTTAGAACCAGGGCGGGAGACCCAGTACTTC.

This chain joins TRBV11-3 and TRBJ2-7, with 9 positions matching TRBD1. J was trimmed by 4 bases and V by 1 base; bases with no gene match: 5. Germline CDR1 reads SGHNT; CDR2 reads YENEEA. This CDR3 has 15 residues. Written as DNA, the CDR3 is TGTGCCAGCAGCTTAGGAGGGACAGGGCTATACGAGCAGTACTTC. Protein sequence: CASSLGGTGLYEQYF.

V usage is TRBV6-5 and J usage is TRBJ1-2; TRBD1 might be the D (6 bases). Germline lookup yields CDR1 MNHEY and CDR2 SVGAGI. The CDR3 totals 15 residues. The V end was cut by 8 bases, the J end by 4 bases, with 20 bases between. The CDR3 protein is CASLPGQRWGYGYTF. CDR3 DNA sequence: TGTGCCAGCTTACCCGGACAGCGGTGGGGCTATGGCTACACCTTC.

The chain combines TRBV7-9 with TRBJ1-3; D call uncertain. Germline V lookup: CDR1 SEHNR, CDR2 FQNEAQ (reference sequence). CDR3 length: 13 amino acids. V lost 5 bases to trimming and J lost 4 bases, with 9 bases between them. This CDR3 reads CASSPSSGNTIYF. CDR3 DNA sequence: TGTGCCAGCAGCCCCTCGAGCGGAAACACCATATATTTT.

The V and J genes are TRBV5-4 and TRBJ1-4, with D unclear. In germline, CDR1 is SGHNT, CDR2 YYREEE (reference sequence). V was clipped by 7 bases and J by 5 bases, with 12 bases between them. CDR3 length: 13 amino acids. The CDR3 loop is CASAGGLNEKLFF. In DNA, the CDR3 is TGTGCCAGCGCGGGAGGGTTGAATGAAAAACTGTTTTTT.

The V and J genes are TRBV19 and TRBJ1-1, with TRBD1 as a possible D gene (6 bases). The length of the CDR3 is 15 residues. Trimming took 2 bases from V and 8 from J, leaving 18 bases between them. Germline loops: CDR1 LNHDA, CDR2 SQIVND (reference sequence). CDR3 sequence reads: CASSIRDRTAQEAFF. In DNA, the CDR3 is TGTGCCAGTAGTATAAGGGACCGGACAGCTCAAGAAGCTTTCTTT.

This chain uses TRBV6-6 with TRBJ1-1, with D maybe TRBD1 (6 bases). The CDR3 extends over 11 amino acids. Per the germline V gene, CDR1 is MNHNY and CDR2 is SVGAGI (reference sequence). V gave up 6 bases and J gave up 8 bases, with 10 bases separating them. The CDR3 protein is CASSQTGEAFF. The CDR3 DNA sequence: TGTGCCAGCAGCCAAACAGGGGAAGCTTTCTTT.

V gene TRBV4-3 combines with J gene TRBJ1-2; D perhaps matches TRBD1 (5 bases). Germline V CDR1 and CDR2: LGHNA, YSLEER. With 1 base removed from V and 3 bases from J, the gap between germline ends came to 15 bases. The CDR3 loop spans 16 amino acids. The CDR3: CASSQGVGGAHYGYTF. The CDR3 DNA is TGCGCCAGCAGCCAAGGGGTAGGAGGGGCTCACTATGGCTACACCTTC.

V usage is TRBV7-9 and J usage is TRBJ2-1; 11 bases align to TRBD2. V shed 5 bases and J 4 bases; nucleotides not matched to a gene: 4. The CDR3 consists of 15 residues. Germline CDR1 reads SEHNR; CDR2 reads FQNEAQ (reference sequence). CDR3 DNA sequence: TGTGCCAGCAGCAAACTAGCGGGAGTATACAATGAGCAGTTCTTC. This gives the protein CASSKLAGVYNEQFF.

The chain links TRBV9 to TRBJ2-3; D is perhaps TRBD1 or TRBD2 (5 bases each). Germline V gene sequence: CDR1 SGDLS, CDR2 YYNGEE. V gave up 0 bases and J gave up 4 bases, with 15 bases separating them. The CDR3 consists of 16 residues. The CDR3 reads CASSVAGRRGADTQYF. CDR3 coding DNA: TGTGCCAGCAGCGTAGCGGGGCGGAGAGGGGCAGATACGCAGTATTTT.

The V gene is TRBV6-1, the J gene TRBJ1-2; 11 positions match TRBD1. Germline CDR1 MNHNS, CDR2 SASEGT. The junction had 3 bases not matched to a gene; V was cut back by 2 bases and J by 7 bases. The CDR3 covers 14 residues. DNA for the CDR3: TGTGCCAGCAGTGAAAGGACAGGGGGCCTTGGCTACACCTTC. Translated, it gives CASSERTGGLGYTF.

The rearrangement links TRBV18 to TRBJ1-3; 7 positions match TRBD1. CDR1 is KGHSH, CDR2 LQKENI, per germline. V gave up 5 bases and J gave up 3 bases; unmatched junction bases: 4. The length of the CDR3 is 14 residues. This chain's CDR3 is CASSADRVGNTIYF. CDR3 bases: TGTGCCAGCTCAGCTGACAGGGTTGGAAACACCATATATTTT.